The 11 T cell receptor beta chains reported below all come from one sample, sequenced in a study of T cells after posttransplantation cyclophosphamide. Cyclophosphamide on days +3 and +4 followed busulfan-fludarabine conditioning and a marrow graft. This table comes from immunoSEQ multiplex PCR, and its TCRdb copy is limited to in-frame clones, with some not included. The profile shows 9,500 to 14,000 clones, approximately 90% of them singletons. The sequencing here drew on PBMCs, taken after allogeneic stem cell transplant with posttransplant cyclophosphamide. The receptors stem from a female patient in her thirties or forties who received an allogeneic stem cell transplant from an unrelated donor, was CMV-positive, and had no GVHD. T cells may partly derive from the graft donor.

This chain connects TRBV11-2 to TRBJ2-3; TRBD1 matches 9 bases. CDR3 length: 15 amino acids. V shed 3 bases, J shed 4 bases, and the junction held 5 bases outside the gene matches. CDR1 and CDR2 (germline): SGHAT, FQNNGV. For the CDR3, the DNA is TGTGCCAGCAGCTTTAGGGACAGGGTGGCAGATACGCAGTATTTT. Its translation is CASSFRDRVADTQYF.

There are a few counts of this clone. V gene TRBV29-1 combines with J gene TRBJ2-1, with TRBD2 matching over 9 bases. This CDR3 has 13 amino acids. V lost 3 bases to trimming and J lost 5 bases; unmatched junction nucleotides: 2. The germline V gene has CDR1 SQVTM and CDR2 ANQGSEA. CDR3 protein: CSVDSGSHNEQFF. CDR3 coding DNA: TGCAGCGTTGATAGCGGGAGCCACAATGAGCAGTTCTTC.

The chain couples TRBV27 to TRBJ2-1; possible D gene TRBD1, 5 bases. Germline V gene lookup returns CDR1 MNHEY and CDR2 SMNVEV (reference sequence). With 2 bases removed from V and 7 bases from J, the gap between germline ends came to 9 bases. CDR3 length: 13 residues. CDR3 sequence: CASSLGQGNEQFF. For the CDR3, the DNA is TGTGCCAGCAGTTTAGGGCAGGGAAATGAGCAGTTCTTC.

The chain joins TRBV4-1 to TRBJ1-1, with D possibly matching TRBD1 (6 bases). Trimming shortened V by 3 bases and J by 5 bases, and 13 bases separated the two germline ends. This CDR3 region has 14 residues. The germline V gene encodes CDR1 MGHRA and CDR2 YSYEKL. The CDR3 DNA is TGCGCCAGCAGCCAGCAACAGGGTTGGACTGAAGCTTTCTTT. Translated, it gives CASSQQQGWTEAFF.

This rearrangement joins TRBV14 to TRBJ2-5; D perhaps matches TRBD2 (5 bases). Trimming pared 5 bases from V and 5 bases from J, leaving 12 bases between. The CDR3 extends over 13 amino acids. The germline gives CDR1 SGHDN, CDR2 FVKESK. The CDR3 region is CASSFVGGETQYF. The DNA of the CDR3 is TGTGCCAGCAGCTTCGTTGGCGGGGAGACCCAGTACTTC.

This CDR3 reads CASSPLQGASEKLFF. The CDR3 nucleotides read TGTGCCAGCAGCCCCCTACAGGGGGCGAGTGAAAAACTGTTTTTT. V usage is TRBV27 and J usage is TRBJ1-4, with TRBD1 identical over 9 bases. From germline, CDR1 is MNHEY and CDR2 SMNVEV (reference sequence). This CDR3 region has 15 residues. Trimming took 6 bases from V and 7 from J; bases not matched to a gene: 9.

The chain combines TRBV19 with TRBJ1-4, with TRBD1 matching over 8 bases. V lost 9 bases to trimming and J lost 3 bases; unmatched junction nucleotides: 6. The CDR3 contains 14 residues. Germline V gene sequence: CDR1 LNHDA, CDR2 SQIVND (reference sequence). The CDR3, as DNA: TGTGCCAGCACCGACAGGGGCGCTAATGAAAAACTGTTTTTT. Amino acid sequence: CASTDRGANEKLFF. Full variable domain (outside the CDR3, taken from reference TRBV19 and TRBJ1-4): DGGITQSPKYLFRKEGQNVTLSCEQNLNHDAMYWYRQDPGQGLRLIYYSQIVNDFQKGDIAEGYSVSREKKESFPLTVTSAQKNPTAFYLCASTDRGANEKLFFGSGTQLSVL.

The chain couples TRBV6-5 to TRBJ1-4; D gene ambiguous. Looked up from germline, CDR1 is MNHEY and CDR2 is SVGAGI. Between the trimmed V and J ends, which lost 6 bases and 4 bases, there was a span of 12 bases. The CDR3 totals 14 residues. In DNA, the CDR3 is TGTGCCAGCAGCCGATCGGGTATTAATGAAAAACTGTTTTTT. Its translation: CASSRSGINEKLFF.

This rearrangement joins TRBV9 to TRBJ2-1; possibly TRBD1 for D (6 bases). Germline CDR1 is SGDLS and CDR2 is YYNGEE. Trimming left V 3 bases short and J 8 bases short, with 18 bases between. The length of the CDR3 is 15 residues. CDR3 in DNA: TGTGCCAGCAGCGCCCAACCCAGGGGTTCCCATGAGCAGTTCTTC. Amino acids: CASSAQPRGSHEQFF.

The rearrangement links TRBV7-9 to TRBJ2-7; 7 bases map to TRBD2. This CDR3 has 15 residues. Germline V gene sequence: CDR1 SEHNR, CDR2 FQNEAQ (reference sequence). The trim removed 1 base at V and 2 bases at J, leaving 5 bases unmatched. The CDR3 DNA is TGTGCCAGCAGCTTAGTGGTGGGAGGGCCCTACGAGCAGTACTTC. Amino acid sequence: CASSLVVGGPYEQYF.

The chain employs TRBV5-1 and TRBJ2-5; TRBD2 might be the D (6 bases). The CDR3 is made up of 14 amino acids. Between the trimmed V and J ends, which lost 3 bases and 4 bases, there was a span of 13 bases. Per the germline V gene, CDR1 is SGHRS and CDR2 is YFSETQ. The CDR3 spells CASSSGLGVETQYF. The DNA of the CDR3 is TGCGCCAGCAGCTCGGGACTGGGGGTAGAGACCCAGTACTTC.